This is a list of T cell receptor beta chains from one sample in a study of vaccination and CD4 T cells after COVID-19. TCRdb ran MiXCR on the PCR reads and lists one entry per CDR3 protein. This repertoire shows about 9,000 distinct CDR3 sequences, more than 20% found once; its top ten account for about a fifth. Their antigen targets remain unknown. Sample: cultured CD4+ T cells from blood. The receptor source for this set is a human donor with COVID-19. CDR3s include the opening cysteine and the closing phenylalanine or tryptophan. Fields, in order: CDR3 DNA, CDR3 protein, J gene, clone size, V gene, D gene. D genes are given only for firm matches. Not every row has a clone size; where given, it reads once, few, many or a size class.

DNA: TGTGCCAGCAGCTTGGCCGGCAGGGGTGGCACTGAAGCTTTCTTT
CDR3: CASSLAGRGGTEAFF
J: TRBJ1-1
size: .
V: TRBV5-4
D: .

DNA: TGTGCCAGCAGCGCCCGGCCGGGAGGCTTTTTCGTTAATGAGCAGTTCTTC
CDR3: CASSARPGGFFVNEQFF
J: TRBJ2-1
size: few
V: TRBV7-3
D: TRBD2

DNA: TGCGCCAGCAAGGTCGGGACAGGGACCGGGGAGCTGTTTTTT
CDR3: CASKVGTGTGELFF
J: TRBJ2-2
size: .
V: TRBV5-1
D: TRBD1

DNA: TGTGCCTGGACAGGCGGGGGCAATCAGCCCCAGCATTTT
CDR3: CAWTGGGNQPQHF
J: TRBJ1-5
size: medium-sized
V: TRBV30
D: .

DNA: TGTGCCAGCAGCCAGGCTACTAGCGGGGTTGGAGAGCAGTTCTTC
CDR3: CASSQATSGVGEQFF
J: TRBJ2-1
size: .
V: TRBV7-2
D: TRBD2

DNA: TGTGTCTTGGGACAGGGCGGACAGCCCCAGCATTTT
CDR3: CVLGQGGQPQHF
J: TRBJ1-5
size: few
V: TRBV6-1
D: TRBD1

DNA: TGTGCCACCAGTGATCGGGACAGGGAAGTTGAAAAACTGTTTTTT
CDR3: CATSDRDREVEKLFF
J: TRBJ1-4
size: .
V: TRBV24-1
D: TRBD1

DNA: TGCAGTGCTAGAGGCCCGGCGGGCAATCAGCCCCAGCATTTT
CDR3: CSARGPAGNQPQHF
J: TRBJ1-5
size: .
V: TRBV20-1
D: .

DNA: TGTGCCAGCAGTTTACTAGGAATTCAGCCCCAGCATTTT
CDR3: CASSLLGIQPQHF
J: TRBJ1-5
size: few
V: TRBV12-3/TRBV12-4
D: .

DNA: TGTGCCAGCGGATCGGTTTTGGACACCGGGGAGCTGTTTTTT
CDR3: CASGSVLDTGELFF
J: TRBJ2-2
size: .
V: TRBV6-1
D: .

DNA: TGTGCCAGTAGTAGAGGGGGCCAGGAAGAGACCCAGTACTTC
CDR3: CASSRGGQEETQYF
J: TRBJ2-5
size: few
V: TRBV19
D: TRBD1

DNA: TGCGCCAGCAGCTTGGCTGGGGGCGTTCAGCCCCAGCATTTT
CDR3: CASSLAGGVQPQHF
J: TRBJ1-5
size: few
V: TRBV5-1
D: .

DNA: TGTGCCAGCAGCCGGACAGGGGTGAATTCACCCCTCCACTTT
CDR3: CASSRTGVNSPLHF
J: TRBJ1-6
size: few
V: TRBV6-1
D: TRBD1

DNA: TGTGCCAGCAGTTTGGCCGGGAACACTGAAGCTTTCTTT
CDR3: CASSLAGNTEAFF
J: TRBJ1-1
size: .
V: TRBV6-2/TRBV6-3
D: .

DNA: TGTGCCAGCAGTGACTTGGGTTCCGTCGGGGAGCTGTTTTTT
CDR3: CASSDLGSVGELFF
J: TRBJ2-2
size: .
V: TRBV6-1
D: .

DNA: TGTGCCAGCAGGTACAGGGCCCCAACCGCTAACTATGGCTACACCTTC
CDR3: CASRYRAPTANYGYTF
J: TRBJ1-2
size: hyperexpanded
V: TRBV2
D: .

DNA: TGCAGTGCTATAGACAGGGGAAATTCACCCCTCCACTTT
CDR3: CSAIDRGNSPLHF
J: TRBJ1-6
size: medium-sized
V: TRBV20-1
D: TRBD1

DNA: TGTGCCAGCAGGGACAGCAACACTGAAGCTTTCTTT
CDR3: CASRDSNTEAFF
J: TRBJ1-1
size: .
V: TRBV6-2/TRBV6-3
D: .

DNA: TGTGCCAGCAGTTTAAGCGCACGGTCGTACGAGCAGTACTTC
CDR3: CASSLSARSYEQYF
J: TRBJ2-7
size: .
V: TRBV12-3/TRBV12-4
D: .

DNA: TGTGCCAGCAGTAACCGGAAGAAACTGTTTTTT
CDR3: CASSNRKKLFF
J: TRBJ1-4
size: few
V: TRBV7-2
D: .

DNA: TGTGCCAGCAGTTACTCGACAGGAGGCTCCTACGAGCAGTACTTC
CDR3: CASSYSTGGSYEQYF
J: TRBJ2-7
size: .
V: TRBV6-5
D: .

DNA: TGTGCCGGGCGGCAGGGGGCGAACACTGAAGCTTTCTTT
CDR3: CAGRQGANTEAFF
J: TRBJ1-1
size: .
V: TRBV6-1
D: TRBD1

DNA: TGCAGTGCTAGAGCGGGGACCCAAGAGACCCAGTACTTC
CDR3: CSARAGTQETQYF
J: TRBJ2-5
size: few
V: TRBV20-1
D: .

DNA: TGCGCCAGCAGTGAGTCGTCAGGGTCCAAAAACATTCAGTACTTC
CDR3: CASSESSGSKNIQYF
J: TRBJ2-4
size: .
V: TRBV10-1
D: .

DNA: TGTGCCAGCAGGGGGATGTCAGGCTTTTTGGATGGCTACACCTTC
CDR3: CASRGMSGFLDGYTF
J: TRBJ1-2
size: .
V: TRBV2
D: .

DNA: TGTGCCAGTAGTCCCCAGCGCGGAAGCCAAGAGACCCAGTACTTC
CDR3: CASSPQRGSQETQYF
J: TRBJ2-5
size: few
V: TRBV19
D: .

DNA: TGTGCCAGCAGCAAACAGGGACAGCTAAACTACGAGCAGTACTTC
CDR3: CASSKQGQLNYEQYF
J: TRBJ2-7
size: once
V: TRBV7-2
D: TRBD1

DNA: TGCAGTGCTAGAGATCTAGAGGGGCGCGGGGGTGAAAAACTGTTTTTT
CDR3: CSARDLEGRGGEKLFF
J: TRBJ1-4
size: few
V: TRBV20-1
D: .

DNA: TGCGCCAGCAGCCTTTCGACCGGGACAGAGCAGTACTTC
CDR3: CASSLSTGTEQYF
J: TRBJ2-7
size: .
V: TRBV5-1
D: .

DNA: TGTGCCAGCAGCTTAGCTAGCGGGGTCACCGGGGAGCTGTTTTTT
CDR3: CASSLASGVTGELFF
J: TRBJ2-2
size: .
V: TRBV7-2
D: TRBD2

DNA: TGCGCCAGCAGCAGATACAGGGGTGACATTCAGTACTTC
CDR3: CASSRYRGDIQYF
J: TRBJ2-4
size: .
V: TRBV5-1
D: TRBD1

DNA: TGTGCCAGCAGAGGACAGTATAATTCACCCCTCCACTTT
CDR3: CASRGQYNSPLHF
J: TRBJ1-6
size: few
V: TRBV6-1
D: .

DNA: TGTGCCAGCAGTTTGGAGGAGGGATCACCCCTCCACTTT
CDR3: CASSLEEGSPLHF
J: TRBJ1-6
size: medium-sized
V: TRBV27
D: .

DNA: TGCAGTGCTAATCAGGCGGGGGCGAGCAATCAGCCCCAGCATTTT
CDR3: CSANQAGASNQPQHF
J: TRBJ1-5
size: .
V: TRBV20-1
D: .

DNA: TGTGCCATCACGGGACAGGGGGCCACTGAAGCTTTCTTT
CDR3: CAITGQGATEAFF
J: TRBJ1-1
size: .
V: TRBV10-3
D: TRBD1

DNA: TGTGCCATCAGTGAGTCGACAGGGACAAATCAGCCCCAGCATTTT
CDR3: CAISESTGTNQPQHF
J: TRBJ1-5
size: few
V: TRBV10-3
D: TRBD1

DNA: TGTGCTAGCAGTCTGTCACTAGCGGGGGGGACAGATACGCAGTATTTT
CDR3: CASSLSLAGGTDTQYF
J: TRBJ2-3
size: .
V: TRBV7-7
D: TRBD2

DNA: TGTGCCACCGGGCCGCAGCAAGAGACCCAGTACTTC
CDR3: CATGPQQETQYF
J: TRBJ2-5
size: .
V: TRBV2
D: .

DNA: TGTGCCAGCAGTCCACAGACTAACTATGGCTACACCTTC
CDR3: CASSPQTNYGYTF
J: TRBJ1-2
size: .
V: TRBV7-9
D: .

DNA: TGTGCCAGCAGTTGGGGAGGCCGGGACACTGAAGCTTTCTTT
CDR3: CASSWGGRDTEAFF
J: TRBJ1-1
size: few
V: TRBV6-5
D: .

DNA: TGTGCCAGCAGCTTAGTTAAGCGGGGGGGCAATGAGCAGTTCTTC
CDR3: CASSLVKRGGNEQFF
J: TRBJ2-1
size: .
V: TRBV7-2
D: TRBD2

DNA: TGTGCCAGCTGCGCCGCAGGAGGGACCGGGGAGCTGTTTTTT
CDR3: CASCAAGGTGELFF
J: TRBJ2-2
size: .
V: TRBV7-2
D: .

DNA: TGTGCCAGCAGAGTCGGGACAGGGAACACCGGGGAGCTGTTTTTT
CDR3: CASRVGTGNTGELFF
J: TRBJ2-2
size: .
V: TRBV2
D: TRBD1

DNA: TGTGCCAGCAGTCTGACAGGGGGCAATCAGCCCCAGCATTTT
CDR3: CASSLTGGNQPQHF
J: TRBJ1-5
size: medium-sized
V: TRBV6-2/TRBV6-3
D: TRBD1

DNA: TGTGCCAGTAGTATAACAGGGCGGAACACTGAAGCTTTCTTT
CDR3: CASSITGRNTEAFF
J: TRBJ1-1
size: .
V: TRBV19
D: .

DNA: TGTGCCAGCAGAACCGGGTCAGGGGTCGTCGGTGGCAATCAGCCCCAGCATTTT
CDR3: CASRTGSGVVGGNQPQHF
J: TRBJ1-5
size: .
V: TRBV6-1
D: .

DNA: TGTGCCAGCAGCGGGGACGTTTACATTGCGCAGTATTTT
CDR3: CASSGDVYIAQYF
J: TRBJ2-3
size: .
V: TRBV6-1
D: .

DNA: TGTGCCAGCGGACTGACAGGCTCCTACGAGCAGTACTTC
CDR3: CASGLTGSYEQYF
J: TRBJ2-7
size: few
V: TRBV11-3
D: .

DNA: TGTGCCAGTAGTATCGATGAAAAACTGTTTTTT
CDR3: CASSIDEKLFF
J: TRBJ1-4
size: .
V: TRBV19
D: .

DNA: TGTGCCAGCAGCCACCCCGGACTAGTGACAGATACGCAGTATTTT
CDR3: CASSHPGLVTDTQYF
J: TRBJ2-3
size: .
V: TRBV6-2/TRBV6-3
D: TRBD2

DNA: TGTGCCAGCAGCTTAGAGGCGCAACTGGGTGAAAAACTGTTTTTT
CDR3: CASSLEAQLGEKLFF
J: TRBJ1-4
size: few
V: TRBV7-2
D: .

DNA: TGTGCCAGCAGTGCGGCGTCTGGTACGGACAGATACTGGAGCGGCTACACCTTC
CDR3: CASSAASGTDRYWSGYTF
J: TRBJ1-2
size: .
V: TRBV25-1
D: .

DNA: TGTGCCAGCAGGAACGCCCTAATAAATTCACCCCTCCACTTT
CDR3: CASRNALINSPLHF
J: TRBJ1-6
size: .
V: TRBV6-2/TRBV6-3
D: .

DNA: TGCAGTGCTAGAGAAAGTACAGGGCGAGCTTTCTTT
CDR3: CSARESTGRAFF
J: TRBJ1-1
size: medium-sized
V: TRBV20-1
D: .

DNA: TGTGCCAGCAGCTTAGGCTACGGGCAGTACTTC
CDR3: CASSLGYGQYF
J: TRBJ2-7
size: .
V: TRBV11-2
D: .

DNA: TGTGCCAGTACAGCCCCGAACACCGGGGAGCTGTTTTTT
CDR3: CASTAPNTGELFF
J: TRBJ2-2
size: medium-sized
V: TRBV6-1
D: .

DNA: TGTGCCAGCAGTTTCGGGACAGGGAGCACTGAAGCTTTCTTT
CDR3: CASSFGTGSTEAFF
J: TRBJ1-1
size: few
V: TRBV12-3/TRBV12-4
D: TRBD1

DNA: TGCGCCAGCAGCCATGTTACGGCAGGGGGTAATGAAAAACTGTTTTTT
CDR3: CASSHVTAGGNEKLFF
J: TRBJ1-4
size: few
V: TRBV4-3
D: TRBD1

DNA: TGTGCCAGCAGCCTGAGAGACATGCAGGAGCAGTACTTC
CDR3: CASSLRDMQEQYF
J: TRBJ2-7
size: .
V: TRBV7-2
D: .